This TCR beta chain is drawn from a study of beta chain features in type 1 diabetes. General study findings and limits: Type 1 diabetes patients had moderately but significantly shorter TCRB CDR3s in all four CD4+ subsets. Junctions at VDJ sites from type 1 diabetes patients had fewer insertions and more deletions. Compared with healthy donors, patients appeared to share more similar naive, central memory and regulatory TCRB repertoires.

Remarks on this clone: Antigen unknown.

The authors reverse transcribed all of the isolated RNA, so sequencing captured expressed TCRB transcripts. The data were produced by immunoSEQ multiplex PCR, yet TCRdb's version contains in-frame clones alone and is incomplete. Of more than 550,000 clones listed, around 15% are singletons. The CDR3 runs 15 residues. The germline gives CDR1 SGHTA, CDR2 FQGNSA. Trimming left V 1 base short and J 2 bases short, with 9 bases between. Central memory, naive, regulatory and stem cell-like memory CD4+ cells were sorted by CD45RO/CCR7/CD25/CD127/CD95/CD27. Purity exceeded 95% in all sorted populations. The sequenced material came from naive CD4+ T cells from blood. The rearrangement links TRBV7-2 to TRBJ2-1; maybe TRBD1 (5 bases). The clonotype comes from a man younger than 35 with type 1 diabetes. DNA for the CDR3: TGTGCCAGCAGCTTAGAAGGGGCGCCCTACAATGAGCAGTTCTTC. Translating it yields CASSLEGAPYNEQFF. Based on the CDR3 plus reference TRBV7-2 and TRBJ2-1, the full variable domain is GAGVSQSPSNKVTEKGKDVELRCDPISGHTALYWYRQSLGQGLEFLIYFQGNSAPDKSGLPSDRFSAERTGGSVSTLTIQRTQQEDSAVYLCASSLEGAPYNEQFFGPGTRLTVL.